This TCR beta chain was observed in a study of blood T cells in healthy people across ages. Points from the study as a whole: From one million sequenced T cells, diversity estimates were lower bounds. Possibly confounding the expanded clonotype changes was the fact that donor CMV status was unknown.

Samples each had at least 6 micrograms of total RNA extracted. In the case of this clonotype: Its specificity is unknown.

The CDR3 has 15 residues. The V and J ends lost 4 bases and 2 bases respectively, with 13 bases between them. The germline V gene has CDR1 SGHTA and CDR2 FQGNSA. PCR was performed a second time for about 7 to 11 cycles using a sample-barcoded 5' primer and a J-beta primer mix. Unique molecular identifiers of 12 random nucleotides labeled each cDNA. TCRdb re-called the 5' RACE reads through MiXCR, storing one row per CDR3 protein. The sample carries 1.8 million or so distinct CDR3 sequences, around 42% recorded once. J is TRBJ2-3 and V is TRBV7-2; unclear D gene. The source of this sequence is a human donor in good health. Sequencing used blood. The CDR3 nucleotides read TGTGCCAGCAGCTCCCTATCGGGTAACACAGATACGCAGTATTTT. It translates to CASSSLSGNTDTQYF.